The source of this T cell receptor beta chain is a study of beta chain features in type 1 diabetes. Expressed TCRB transcripts were sequenced because the isolated RNA had all been reverse transcribed beforehand. This table comes from immunoSEQ multiplex PCR, and its TCRdb copy is limited to in-frame clones, with some not included. The profile shows under 150,000 clones, roughly 53% of them singletons. The CDR3 runs to 16 residues. Germline V gene sequence: CDR1 ENHRY, CDR2 SYGVKD. Losses at the gene ends were 3 bases for V and 4 bases for J; bases not matched to a gene: 11. Sequencing was done on a sample of Tregs from blood. This sequence originates from a man aged 18 to 35 in good health. V gene TRBV10-3 combines with J gene TRBJ1-1; TRBD1 matches at 7 bases. CDR3 DNA: TGTGCCATCAGTGATTTTTCGACAGGGAGTGGCACTGAAGCTTTCTTT. This gives the protein CAISDFSTGSGTEAFF.